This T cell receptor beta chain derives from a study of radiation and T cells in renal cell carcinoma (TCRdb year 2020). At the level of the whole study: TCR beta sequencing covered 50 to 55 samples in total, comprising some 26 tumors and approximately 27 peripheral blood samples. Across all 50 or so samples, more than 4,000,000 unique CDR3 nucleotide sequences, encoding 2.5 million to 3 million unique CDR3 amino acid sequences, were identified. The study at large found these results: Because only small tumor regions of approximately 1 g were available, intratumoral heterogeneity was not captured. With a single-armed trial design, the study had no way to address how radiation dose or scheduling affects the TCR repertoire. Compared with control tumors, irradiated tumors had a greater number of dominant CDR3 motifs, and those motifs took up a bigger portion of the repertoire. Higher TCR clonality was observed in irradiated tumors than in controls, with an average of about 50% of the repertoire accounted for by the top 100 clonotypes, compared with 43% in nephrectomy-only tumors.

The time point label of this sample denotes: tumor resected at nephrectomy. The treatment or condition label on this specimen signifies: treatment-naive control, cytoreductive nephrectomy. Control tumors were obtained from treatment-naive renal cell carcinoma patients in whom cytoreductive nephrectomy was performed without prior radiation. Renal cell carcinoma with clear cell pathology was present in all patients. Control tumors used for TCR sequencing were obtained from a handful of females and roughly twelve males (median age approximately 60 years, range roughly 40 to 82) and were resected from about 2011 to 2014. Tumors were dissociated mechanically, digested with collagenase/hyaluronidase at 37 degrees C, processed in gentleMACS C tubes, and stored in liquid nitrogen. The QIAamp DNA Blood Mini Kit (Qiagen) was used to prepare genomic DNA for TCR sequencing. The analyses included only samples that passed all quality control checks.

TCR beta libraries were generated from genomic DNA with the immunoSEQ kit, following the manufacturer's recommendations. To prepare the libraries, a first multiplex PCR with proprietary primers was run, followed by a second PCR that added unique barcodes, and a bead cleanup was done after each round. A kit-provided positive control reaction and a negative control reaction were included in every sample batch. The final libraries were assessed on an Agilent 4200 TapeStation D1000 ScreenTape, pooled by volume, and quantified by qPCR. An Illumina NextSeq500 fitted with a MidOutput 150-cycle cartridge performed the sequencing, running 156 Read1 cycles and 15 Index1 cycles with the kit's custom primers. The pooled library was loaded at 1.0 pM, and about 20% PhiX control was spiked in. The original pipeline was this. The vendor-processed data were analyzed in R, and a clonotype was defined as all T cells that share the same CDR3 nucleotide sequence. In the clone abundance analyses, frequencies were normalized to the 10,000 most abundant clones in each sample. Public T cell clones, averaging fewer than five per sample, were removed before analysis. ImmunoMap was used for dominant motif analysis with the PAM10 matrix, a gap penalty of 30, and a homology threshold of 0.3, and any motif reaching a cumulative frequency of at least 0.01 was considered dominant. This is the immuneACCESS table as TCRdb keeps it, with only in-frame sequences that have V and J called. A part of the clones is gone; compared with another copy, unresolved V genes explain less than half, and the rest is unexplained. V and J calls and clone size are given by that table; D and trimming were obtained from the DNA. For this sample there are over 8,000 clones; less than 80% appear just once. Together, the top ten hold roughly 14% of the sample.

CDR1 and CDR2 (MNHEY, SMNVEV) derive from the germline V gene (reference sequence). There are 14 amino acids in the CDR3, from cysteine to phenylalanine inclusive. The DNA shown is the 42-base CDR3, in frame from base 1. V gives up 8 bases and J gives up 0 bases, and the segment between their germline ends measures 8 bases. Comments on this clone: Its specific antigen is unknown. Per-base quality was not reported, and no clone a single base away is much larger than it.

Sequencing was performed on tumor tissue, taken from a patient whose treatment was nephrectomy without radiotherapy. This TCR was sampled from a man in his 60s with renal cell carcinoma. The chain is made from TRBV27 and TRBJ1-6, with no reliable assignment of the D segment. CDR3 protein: CASGHSSYNSPLHF. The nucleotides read TGTGCCAGCGGTCACAGCTCCTATAATTCACCCCTCCACTTT.